These 27 T cell receptor beta chains share one sample of origin, sequenced in a study of OX40 agonist ivuxolimab in advanced cancers. Sequenced by immunoSEQ multiplex PCR; TCRdb stores in-frame clones only, minus some. Of tens of thousands of clones in the sample, around 88% were seen once. Here the sequenced sample was CD4+ or CD8+ T cells sorted from blood, taken in a trial of the OX40 agonist ivuxolimab. The receptor set was obtained from an adult with an advanced solid tumor such as melanoma, head and neck, liver or kidney cancer.

This chain uses TRBV11-2 with TRBJ1-1; 8 bases fit TRBD1. V lost 5 bases to trimming and J lost 1 base; unmatched junction nucleotides: 6. Germline V gives CDR1 SGHAT, CDR2 FQNNGV. The length of the CDR3 is 15 residues. This CDR3 reads CASSARTGSNTEAFF. Written as DNA, the CDR3 is TGTGCCAGCAGCGCAAGGACAGGGTCGAACACTGAAGCTTTCTTT.

The rearrangement uses TRBV6-6 and TRBJ2-2; D gene unclear. The V end lost 5 bases, the J end lost 4 bases, and 11 bases lay between the germline ends. This CDR3 contains 14 residues. Germline CDR1 is MNHNY and CDR2 is SVGAGI (reference sequence). The DNA of the CDR3 is TGTGCCAGCAGTCCCCTCGCCCCCACCGGGGAGCTGTTTTTT. Translating gives CASSPLAPTGELFF.

The chain couples TRBV19 to TRBJ1-5; 7 bases agree with TRBD1. Germline V gives CDR1 LNHDA, CDR2 SQIVND (reference sequence). V trimming: 5 bases; J trimming: 12 bases; junction bases outside the gene matches: 4. This CDR3 spans 11 amino acids. The CDR3 spells CASSLQGYQHF. The CDR3 bases are TGTGCCAGTAGTTTACAGGGGTACCAGCATTTT.

The chain has TRBV5-1 and TRBJ1-3, with a weak D call TRBD1 (5 bases). CDR1 and CDR2 (germline): SGHRS, YFSETQ. CDR3 length: 14 amino acids. V dropped 4 bases and J dropped 2 bases, with 10 bases sitting between them. The DNA for the CDR3 is TGCGCCAGCAGCCCCGGGACTCCTGGAAACACCATATATTTT. Protein sequence: CASSPGTPGNTIYF.

The chain uses TRBV19 and TRBJ2-7; D gene unclear. The CDR3 has 13 amino acids. Between the trimmed V and J ends, which lost 7 bases and 4 bases, there was a span of 14 bases. Germline V gene sequence: CDR1 LNHDA, CDR2 SQIVND (reference sequence). The CDR3 bases are TGTGCCAGTAAATCATCCAGTACTTACGAGCAGTACTTC. It specifies CASKSSSTYEQYF. The full variable domain, completed using reference TRBV19 and TRBJ2-7, is DGGITQSPKYLFRKEGQNVTLSCEQNLNHDAMYWYRQDPGQGLRLIYYSQIVNDFQKGDIAEGYSVSREKKESFPLTVTSAQKNPTAFYLCASKSSSTYEQYFGPGTRLTVT.

The CDR3 loop reads CASSLAGRVNEQFF. The CDR3 nucleotides read TGTGCCAGCAGCTTAGCGGGCAGGGTCAATGAGCAGTTCTTC. J is TRBJ2-1 and V is TRBV11-2; D may be TRBD1 (5 bases). Germline CDR1 is SGHAT and CDR2 is FQNNGV. Trimming shortened V by 1 base and J by 6 bases, and 10 bases separated the two germline ends. The CDR3 spans 14 residues.

The V call is TRBV15, the J call TRBJ2-5; D gene uncertain. The V gene lost 8 bases and the J gene lost 7 bases, with 14 bases spanning the gap. The CDR3 spans 12 residues. CDR1 is LNHNV and CDR2 is YYDKDF in the germline V gene (reference sequence). The CDR3 here is CATSRDDSTQYF. In nucleotides, the CDR3 is TGTGCCACCTCCAGAGACGACTCGACCCAGTACTTC.

The CDR3 spells CAWSRGGDEKLFF. CDR3 bases: TGTGCCTGGAGCCGAGGGGGAGATGAAAAACTGTTTTTT. The chain is built from TRBV30 and TRBJ1-4; D perhaps matches TRBD1 (6 bases). The ends were cut back, 3 bases at V and 6 bases at J, with 11 bases in the middle. Germline CDR1 GTSNPN, CDR2 SVGIG (reference sequence). CDR3 length equals 13 residues.

V is TRBV30 and J is TRBJ2-6; D unclear. The CDR3 runs 15 residues. Looked up from germline, CDR1 is GTSNPN and CDR2 is SVGIG (reference sequence). V was trimmed by 2 bases and J by 1 base, leaving 9 bases between them. This CDR3 is CAWSIPRSGANVLTF. CDR3 nucleotide sequence: TGTGCCTGGAGTATTCCGCGGTCTGGGGCCAACGTCCTGACTTTC.

V and J are TRBV5-5 and TRBJ2-3, with D unclear. The ends were cut back, 4 bases at V and 2 bases at J, with 14 bases in the middle. This CDR3 is built from 15 residues. CDR1 and CDR2 (germline): SGHKS, YYEKEE (reference sequence). DNA of the CDR3: TGTGCCAGCAGCCCCAACACGGCCCACACAGATACGCAGTATTTT. This gives the protein CASSPNTAHTDTQYF.

In DNA form, the CDR3 reads TGTGCCAGCAGCCCACAGGGATACGGTAATTCACCCCTCCACTTT. Its protein product is CASSPQGYGNSPLHF. J is TRBJ1-6 and V is TRBV6-6, with a weak D call TRBD1 (6 bases). Germline V gives CDR1 MNHNY, CDR2 SVGAGI (reference sequence). The V gene lost 6 bases and the J gene lost 6 bases, with 15 bases spanning the gap. This CDR3 region has 15 residues.

The V call is TRBV6-5, the J call TRBJ1-1, with TRBD1 as a possible D gene (5 bases). The V end was cut by 2 bases, the J end by 6 bases, with 16 bases between. Germline V CDR1 and CDR2: MNHEY, SVGAGI. The CDR3 consists of 15 residues. The chain's CDR3 is CASSYRGGDSAEAFF. CDR3 DNA: TGTGCCAGCAGTTACCGGGGAGGGGATAGTGCTGAAGCTTTCTTT.

This clone came up a few times. The V call is TRBV18, the J call TRBJ1-3; 7 nucleotides match TRBD1. This CDR3 spans 15 amino acids. With V trimmed by 0 bases and J by 5 bases, 4 bases remained unmatched. CDR1 and CDR2 (germline): KGHSH, LQKENI. In nucleotides, the CDR3 is TGTGCCAGCTCACCACCGCGACAGGGCAGAAACACCATATATTTT. Protein product: CASSPPRQGRNTIYF.

The chain recombines TRBV19 with TRBJ1-5; 9 positions agree with TRBD1. Germline V gene data show CDR1 as LNHDA and CDR2 as SQIVND (reference sequence). The CDR3 is made up of 16 amino acids. V was clipped by 5 bases and J by 8 bases; unmatched bases: 13. CDR3 protein: CASSPGQGLLSEPQHF. In DNA form, the CDR3 reads TGTGCCAGTAGTCCGGGACAGGGCCTTTTATCAGAGCCCCAGCATTTT.

The genes are TRBV5-1 and TRBJ2-2; D ambiguous. This CDR3 has 17 residues. Germline V gene data show CDR1 as SGHRS and CDR2 as YFSETQ. V was cut by 0 bases and J by 4 bases, with 16 bases left in between. This CDR3 is CASSLAPRQVGTGELFF. The DNA for the CDR3 is TGCGCCAGCAGCTTGGCCCCTCGCCAGGTCGGCACCGGGGAGCTGTTTTTT.

The V gene is TRBV18, the J gene TRBJ1-5; 10 bases fit TRBD1. The germline V gene encodes CDR1 KGHSH and CDR2 LQKENI. V was clipped by 6 bases and J by 1 base; unmatched bases: 3. The CDR3 covers 15 residues. As DNA, the CDR3 is TGTGCCAGCTCCGGGACAGGGGACAGCAATCAGCCCCAGCATTTT. Residues: CASSGTGDSNQPQHF.

The table lists this clone with a count of one. The V and J genes are TRBV6-5 and TRBJ2-7; D may be TRBD1 (6 bases). Trimming stripped 5 bases from V and 3 bases from J, with 14 bases between. CDR3 size: 14 residues. Germline lookup yields CDR1 MNHEY and CDR2 SVGAGI. The CDR3 here is CASSTGQGNYEQYF. DNA for the CDR3: TGTGCCAGCAGTACGGGACAAGGGAACTACGAGCAGTACTTC.

This clone was seen only once. This rearrangement joins TRBV5-6 to TRBJ2-5, with 15 nucleotides matching TRBD2. V was pared by 4 bases and J by 5 bases, with 12 bases of the junction left unmatched. CDR3 length: 18 residues. Germline loops: CDR1 SGHDT, CDR2 YYEEEE. CDR3 sequence (DNA): TGTGCCAGCAGCCGGACTAGCGGGGGGGCCCTAGGGCGGGAGACCCAGTACTTC. Its translation is CASSRTSGGALGRETQYF.

V is TRBV6-9 and J is TRBJ2-5; D uncertain. The ends were cut back, 8 bases at V and 4 bases at J, with 14 bases in the middle. CDR1 and CDR2 (germline): MNHGY, SVAAGI. This CDR3 spans 13 amino acids. The CDR3 nucleotides are TGTGCCAGCTGCCCTTACAGACTAGAGACCCAGTACTTC. It codes for CASCPYRLETQYF.

The chain carries TRBV18 and TRBJ1-4, with 7 bases matching TRBD1. In germline, CDR1 is KGHSH, CDR2 LQKENI. J lost 8 bases, V lost 3 bases, and 6 bases had no gene match. This CDR3 is 14 amino acids long. The CDR3 spells CASSPSGRGEKLFF. The CDR3, as DNA: TGTGCCAGCTCACCGAGCGGCAGGGGGGAAAAACTGTTTTTT.

The rearrangement uses TRBV7-3 and TRBJ2-7; 9 positions match TRBD1. The junction had 9 bases not matched to a gene; V was cut back by 5 bases and J by 4 bases. Germline CDR1 reads SGHTA; CDR2 reads FQGTGA. The CDR3 spans 15 residues. The CDR3 region has the DNA TGTGCCAGCAGCGCGTATGGGGACAGGGCTTACGAGCAGTACTTC. It encodes CASSAYGDRAYEQYF.

The rearrangement joins TRBV6-6 to TRBJ2-3; D is unresolved. The V end was cut by 4 bases, the J end by 2 bases, with 13 bases between. The CDR3 covers 15 residues. The germline gives CDR1 MNHNY, CDR2 SVGAGI (reference sequence). The CDR3 here is CASSLTYGNTDTQYF. CDR3 nucleotide sequence: TGTGCCAGCAGTTTGACATACGGAAACACAGATACGCAGTATTTT.

The rearrangement uses TRBV15 and TRBJ2-7, with D unresolved. Germline V gene sequence: CDR1 LNHNV, CDR2 YYDKDF (reference sequence). V was cut by 0 bases and J by 2 bases, with 5 bases left in between. There are 13 residues in the CDR3. The CDR3 sequence is CATSRDLPYEQYF. For the CDR3, the DNA is TGTGCCACCAGCAGAGACCTTCCCTACGAGCAGTACTTC.

The chain couples TRBV7-9 to TRBJ1-6, with D unresolved. The CDR3 has 14 residues. V was trimmed by 1 base and J by 7 bases, leaving 8 bases between them. Germline V CDR1 and CDR2: SEHNR, FQNEAQ (reference sequence). The CDR3: CASSLEIANSPLHF. The CDR3 nucleotides are TGTGCCAGCAGCTTAGAGATAGCAAATTCACCCCTCCACTTT.

The chain is built from TRBV7-6 and TRBJ2-4, with TRBD2 identical over 14 bases. V trimming: 3 bases; J trimming: 8 bases; junction bases outside the gene matches: 9. The CDR3 extends over 17 amino acids. The V gene's germline CDR1 is SGHVS and CDR2 FNYEAQ. The CDR3 reads CASSFGLAGGPGDIQYF. Here the CDR3 DNA reads TGTGCCAGCAGCTTCGGACTAGCGGGGGGCCCAGGAGACATTCAGTACTTC.

The V and J genes are TRBV2 and TRBJ2-2; 8 bases are a match to TRBD2. V shed 9 bases, J shed 7 bases, and the junction held 4 bases outside the gene matches. The germline gives CDR1 SNHLY, CDR2 FYNNEI. The CDR3 spans 12 residues. The CDR3 DNA reads TGTGCCAGTAGCGGGGATGACGGGGAGCTGTTTTTT. This translates into CASSGDDGELFF.

The chain employs TRBV7-2 and TRBJ2-7, with D uncertain. CDR3 length: 12 amino acids. Per the germline V gene, CDR1 is SGHTA and CDR2 is FQGNSA. V was clipped by 2 bases and J by 1 base, with 3 bases between them. CDR3 bases: TGTGCCAGCAGCTTAAGTTCCTACGAGCAGTACTTC. Its translation is CASSLSSYEQYF.